This T cell receptor beta chain emerged from a study of PD-1 blockade in classical Hodgkin lymphoma. Whole-study results and caveats: Prior to therapy, complete responders displayed diversity much like that of newly diagnosed patients. CD4+ TCR diversity climbed significantly by C4D1, unlike CD8+ TCR diversity.

Sample time point: cycle 4 day 1 (C4D1), after less than seven weeks of nivolumab. Relapse was seen in all patients after autologous stem cell transplantation, and brentuximab vedotin exposure was variable. The repertoire was sequenced with immunoSEQ multiplex PCR; TCRdb's copy has only in-frame clones and lacks some. The sample lists approximately 61,000 clones; around nine tenths were seen once. Comment on this clone: Its specificity is unknown. Different DNA sequences within this sample yield the same CDR3.

The CDR3 runs to 14 residues. The V end lost 0 bases, the J end lost 5 bases, and 8 bases lay between the germline ends. Germline-derived CDR1 and CDR2 are SGHRS and YFSETQ. The J gene is TRBJ1-4, the V gene TRBV5-1; the D gene is possibly TRBD1 (5 bases). The receptor's source is a human donor with classical Hodgkin lymphoma. The sequencing used peripheral blood mononuclear cells (PBMCs), collected before the fourth cycle of nivolumab. CDR3 amino acids: CASSLGRGNEKLFF. The CDR3 DNA reads TGCGCCAGCAGCTTGGGTCGGGGGAATGAAAAACTGTTTTTT.